Shown below are 18 T cell receptor beta chains from a single sample sequenced in a study of blood T cells in healthy people across ages. The second PCR ran about 7 to 12 cycles with a sample-barcoded 5' primer and J-beta primers. TCRdb redid the calling of the 5' RACE reads with MiXCR, one entry per CDR3 protein. The table records 1.4 million or so distinct CDR3 sequences, about 45% of them present only once. Sequenced input: blood. Every receptor here comes from a young woman in good health.

The J gene is TRBJ1-3, the V gene TRBV25-1, with D hard to call. Germline CDR1 is MGHDK and CDR2 is SYGVNS. V lost 1 base to trimming and J lost 0 bases, with 7 bases between them. The CDR3 has 15 amino acids. The CDR3 reads CASSESLSSGNTIYF. The CDR3, as DNA: TGTGCCAGCAGTGAATCCCTCAGCTCTGGAAACACCATATATTTT.

This clonotype has just a few counts. One end of the junction is discordant with germline, which a read error may explain. This chain links TRBV12-3 or TRBV12-4 with TRBJ2-6, with D possibly being TRBD1 (5 bases). The CDR3 totals 15 residues. The CDR3 DNA reads TGTGCCAGCAGACGGACCGTGACTGGGGCCAACGTCCTGATTTTC. As protein: CASRRTVTGANVLIF.

This clonotype was detected only a few times. The V and J genes are TRBV2 and TRBJ2-3; a possible D gene is TRBD2 (6 bases). The germline CDR1 and CDR2 sequences are SNHLY and FYNNEI. This CDR3 is 14 amino acids long. Trimming shortened V by 6 bases and J by 2 bases, and 12 bases separated the two germline ends. The CDR3 coding sequence is TGTGCCAGCAGGGAGGGTACCCTCACAGATACGCAGTATTTT. Residues: CASREGTLTDTQYF.

The gene calls are TRBV7-9 and TRBJ1-2; 9 nucleotides agree with TRBD1. This CDR3 region has 14 residues. Germline V lookup: CDR1 SEHNR, CDR2 FQNEAQ (reference sequence). Trimming cost V 5 bases and J 7 bases; bases outside gene matches: 8. CDR3 protein: CASSAGQGSPGYTF. For the CDR3, the DNA is TGTGCCAGCAGCGCGGGACAGGGTAGTCCTGGCTACACCTTC.

The rearrangement uses TRBV30 and TRBJ1-6; D remains unclear. The CDR3 sequence is 12 residues long. The germline V gene has CDR1 GTSNPN and CDR2 SVGIG (reference sequence). The CDR3 region has the DNA TGTGTTTCTACGGGGAACAATTCACCCCTCCACTTT. It specifies CVSTGNNSPLHF.

This clonotype was found many times. The J gene is TRBJ1-5, the V gene TRBV20-1; D possibly corresponds to TRBD1 (6 bases). V was cut by 6 bases and J by 2 bases, with 11 bases left in between. The CDR3 sequence is 13 residues long. Germline V gives CDR1 DFQATT, CDR2 SNEGSKA (reference sequence). The CDR3 sequence: CSAATGGNQPQHF. The CDR3 DNA reads as TGCAGTGCCGCGACAGGAGGCAATCAGCCCCAGCATTTT.

This clonotype appeared a few times. This chain links TRBV9 with TRBJ1-4, with D unclear. This CDR3 region has 15 residues. The ends were cut back, 0 bases at V and 6 bases at J, with 12 bases in the middle. The germline V gene encodes CDR1 SGDLS and CDR2 YYNGEE. The CDR3 sequence is CASSVDGGGDEKLFF. In DNA form, the CDR3 reads TGTGCCAGCAGCGTAGATGGAGGAGGTGATGAAAAACTGTTTTTT.

This chain connects TRBV4-1 to TRBJ1-5; possibly TRBD1 for D (5 bases). Germline CDR1 reads MGHRA; CDR2 reads YSYEKL. This CDR3 comprises 17 residues. V was cut by 0 bases and J by 0 bases, with 12 bases left in between. This chain's CDR3 is CASSQEGVLYSNQPQHF. The CDR3 nucleotides read TGCGCCAGCAGCCAAGAGGGGGTTCTGTATAGCAATCAGCCCCAGCATTTT.

This clonotype showed up many times. V usage is TRBV12-3 or TRBV12-4 and J usage is TRBJ2-5; D may correspond to TRBD1 or TRBD2 (5 bases each). The CDR3 length is 13 residues. V was shortened by 6 bases and J by 3 bases, with 11 bases between the two germline ends. The chain's CDR3 is CASSLWGKETQYF. CDR3 sequence (DNA): TGTGCCAGCAGCTTATGGGGGAAAGAGACCCAGTACTTC.

This clonotype was seen a few times. The rearrangement uses TRBV12-3 or TRBV12-4 and TRBJ1-5; D unclear. The CDR3 has 15 residues. V was shortened by 3 bases and J by 0 bases, with 9 bases between the two germline ends. CDR3 sequence: CASSFNRLSNQPQHF. The CDR3 DNA follows: TGTGCCAGCAGTTTCAATCGACTTAGCAATCAGCCCCAGCATTTT.

Turning to this clonotype: Possible read error: a much larger clone is one base away. V is TRBV6-2 or TRBV6-3 and J is TRBJ2-5; 11 positions match TRBD2. The germline V gene has CDR1 MNHEY and CDR2 SVGEGT. With 4 bases clipped from V and 11 bases from J, the junction kept 12 bases outside the gene matches. This CDR3 has 15 amino acids. The CDR3: CASSSSGRSYNEQYF. The CDR3 bases are TGTGCCAGCAGTTCTAGCGGGAGGTCCTACAATGAGCAGTACTTC.

This sequence joins TRBV29-1 and TRBJ2-3, with no clear D. Germline V gene data show CDR1 as SQVTM and CDR2 as ANQGSEA. Trimming stripped 5 bases from V and 6 bases from J, with 15 bases between. The CDR3 is 13 residues long. The CDR3 region is CSVFKMRLDTQYF. CDR3 sequence (DNA): TGCAGCGTTTTCAAGATGCGTTTGGATACGCAGTATTTT.

This clonotype showed up just a few times. The chain has TRBV6-2 or TRBV6-3 and TRBJ2-3, with 9 bases that match TRBD2. CDR3 size: 17 residues. J was trimmed by 4 bases and V by 5 bases; bases with no gene match: 13. Germline V gene sequence: CDR1 MNHEY, CDR2 SVGEGT. CDR3 nucleotides: TGTGCCAGCAGTACAGCCCTCTGGCGGGGGGGACCAGATACGCAGTATTTT. Translating gives CASSTALWRGGPDTQYF.

The chain has TRBV7-2 and TRBJ2-1; no reliable D call. CDR3 length equals 15 residues. Germline V lookup: CDR1 SGHTA, CDR2 FQGNSA. Trimming cost V 5 bases and J 2 bases, with 13 bases left between them. The CDR3 DNA is TGTGCCAGCAGCCCCGCGCCGTTCCCCTACAATGAGCAGTTCTTC. As protein: CASSPAPFPYNEQFF.

The rearrangement joins TRBV9 to TRBJ2-1, with D tentatively TRBD1 or TRBD2 (6 bases each). The CDR3 runs to 16 residues. CDR1 and CDR2 (germline): SGDLS, YYNGEE. Between the trimmed V and J ends, which lost 0 bases and 2 bases, there was a span of 12 bases. CDR3 DNA sequence: TGTGCCAGCAGCGTAGAGGGGGGTACCACCTACAATGAGCAGTTCTTC. This sequence encodes CASSVEGGTTYNEQFF.

CDR3 bases: TGTGCCAGCAGCCGGACAGGGGATTTTAGCAATCAGCCCCAGCATTTT. It specifies CASSRTGDFSNQPQHF. J is TRBJ1-5 and V is TRBV6-5; TRBD1 agrees at 9 bases. Germline assignment: CDR1 MNHEY and CDR2 SVGAGI. The V segment lost 6 bases and the J segment 0 bases; nucleotides outside the gene matches: 6. The CDR3 extends over 16 amino acids.

For the CDR3, the DNA is TGTGCCATCAGTGCAGGGGGGGGTGAAAAACTGTTTTTT. Translation: CAISAGGGEKLFF. The chain recombines TRBV10-3 with TRBJ1-4; 7 nucleotides agree with TRBD1. The CDR3 extends over 13 amino acids. With V trimmed by 4 bases and J by 7 bases, 3 bases remained unmatched. From germline, CDR1 is ENHRY and CDR2 SYGVKD.

The chain recombines TRBV30 with TRBJ1-1; a weak D match, TRBD1 (6 bases). Trimming left V 1 base short and J 1 base short, with 7 bases between. The V gene's germline CDR1 is GTSNPN and CDR2 SVGIG (reference sequence). There are 13 residues in the CDR3. CDR3 protein: CAWSATGNTEAFF. The CDR3, as DNA: TGTGCCTGGAGTGCGACAGGGAACACTGAAGCTTTCTTT.